Presented here are 2 T cell receptor beta chains from one specimen sequenced in a study of vaccination effects on CD4 cells after COVID-19. Their cognate antigens are unknown. Repertoires were generated with immunoSEQ multiplex PCR, while TCRdb's copy carries only in-frame clones and drops some. The sample has about 30,000 clones, around 86% seen once. With the ViraFEST assay, the study expanded antigen-specific CD4+ T cells using viral peptide pools, then sequenced them. Investigators separated out CD4+ T cells once 9 to 11 days of culture had passed. The cohort was immunized with two doses of either the BNT162b2 or mRNA-1273 vaccine. The material sequenced was CD4+ T cells from PBMCs cultured with SARS-CoV-2 spike peptides, taken after COVID-19 vaccination. The receptors come from a human donor who received a COVID-19 vaccine. Some clones in this sample may be carry-over from other donors' samples.

CDR3 amino acids: CASSALAPANTGELFF. CDR3 nucleotides: TGCGCCAGCAGCGCCCTCGCACCGGCGAACACCGGGGAGCTGTTTTTT. The chain couples TRBV10-2 to TRBJ2-2; D gene unclear. CDR3 length: 16 amino acids. V lost 6 bases to trimming and J lost 0 bases, with 14 bases between them. Germline V gives CDR1 WSHSY, CDR2 SAAADI.

In its sample, this clone was seen once. The chain's CDR3 is CATGKGHRNTEAFF. The CDR3 DNA reads TGTGCCACTGGGAAGGGACACAGGAACACTGAAGCTTTCTTT. This rearrangement joins TRBV19 to TRBJ1-1; weak D call: TRBD1 (6 bases). Germline V CDR1 and CDR2: LNHDA, SQIVND (reference sequence). This CDR3 is built from 14 residues. Trimming pared 10 bases from V and 1 base from J, leaving 16 bases between.